The entry that follows covers one T cell receptor beta chain sequence. Its antigen is unknown. This sample stems from a study of T cells in Graves' hyperthyroidism and ophthalmopathy. Broader study findings: Ophthalmopathy was separated from stable hyperthyroidism by a 13 V-J model.

The CDR3 covers 16 residues. Germline V gene sequence: CDR1 SGHTA, CDR2 FQGTGA. Trimming removed 2 bases from V and 3 bases from J, with 13 bases in between. RNA transcripts gave rise to amplified TCR beta CDR3 regions. During a first-round RT-PCR of the TCR CDR3, the HTBI primer set was used. Using its own MiXCR run on the multiplex PCR reads, TCRdb lists one record per CDR3 protein. Among 700,000 or so distinct CDR3 sequences listed, 14% were seen once. Sequenced: blood. The receptor's source is a woman in her forties or fifties with Graves' ophthalmopathy. V usage is TRBV7-3 and J usage is TRBJ1-4; D is unresolved. The CDR3 DNA sequence: TGTGCCAGCAGCTTAGAGCGGGGTGCGGCTAATGAAAAACTGTTTTTT. Translation: CASSLERGAANEKLFF.